This record concerns one T cell receptor beta chain sequence. This receptor's antigen is unknown. No qualities accompany the bases; no much larger clone lies one base away. V lost 4 bases and J lost 4 bases, and the count of bases not matched to a germline gene is 3. For CDR1 and CDR2, the germline V gene lists SNHLY and FYNNEI. The CDR3 goes from the cysteine to the phenylalanine over 14 residues. Only the CDR3 region is kept as DNA, spanning 42 bases read in frame from base 1. These data come from a study of cytomegalovirus exposure and HLA in healthy donors (dated by TCRdb to the late 2010s). About the study as a whole: An earlier analysis of 550 to 700 of the donors reported 250 to 350 Gb of sequence data and 117 million unique TCR beta sequences from about 200 million T cells. Roughly 300 gigabases of sequencing data and approximately 92 million unique TCR sequences made up an early release that covered 640 HLA-typed donors. Of the roughly 400 genotyped donors, 65% to 90% were placed in the genetic ancestry cluster associated with self-reported Caucasian donors. The study was designed to test whether signatures of past pathogen exposure could be identified by cataloging public T cell receptors. The study profiled the T cell repertoires of fewer than 850 subjects by immunosequencing and related them to cytomegalovirus serostatus. In addition to the first cohort of 666 subjects, a separate validation cohort of around 110 different subjects was used. To predict cytomegalovirus infection status, the study brought together high-throughput TCR immunosequencing, statistical association of individual TCRs with disease status, and machine learning. To study patterns of TCR occurrence, a later analysis re-analyzed previously published TCR beta repertoires from more than 550 donors and added high-resolution HLA genotyping. In the later analysis, no new phenotypic data were used to find candidate immune exposures; instead, reliance was placed on TCR beta sequences and their occurrence across donors. In an earlier analysis of 587 of the donors, high-throughput TCR beta sequencing was used to judge whether each TCR beta V gene segment behaved as functional or pseudogenic. Donor age, sex, ethnicity and CMV serostatus were compiled alongside the repertoire data. A later genetic analysis took genome-wide SNP genotypes for about 55% of the 666 donors and used that subset as a discovery cohort. All discovery cohort repertoires had been generated on a single sequencing platform. HLA typing included class I and class II loci at four-digit resolution. The number of typed donors differed by locus: about 620-640 for A, B, C, DRB1 and DQB1; roughly 510 for DQA1; approximately 610 for DPA1; and 450 to 480 for DPB1. Roughly 5 DR-DQ haplotypes were handled as single units for association and clustering because linkage in the cohort was strong. Among 300 to 500 genotyped donors of the cohort, an average of about 240,000 unique TCR beta nucleotide sequences was sequenced per donor, of which about 20% were non-productive. Summary of the overall study and its limitations: The only immune exposure information available for the cohort was CMV serostatus. The presence/absence analyses assumed that sequencing depth was roughly uniform across donors, and that assumption may not be true. In vitro tests confirmed that a few of the cytomegalovirus-associated TCR beta chains recognize cytomegalovirus antigens. In an earlier analysis of 450 to 750 of the donors, most TCR beta V segments appeared in productive rearrangements about 87% or about 30% of the time, broadly matching IMGT annotations. Strong co-occurrence of HLA alleles, especially DR and DQ, made assigning TCR associations to individual alleles difficult. Approximately 16 rarely observed V segments, including chromosome 9 orphons, were excluded from the earlier analysis of about 610 of the donors because counts were too low. The cohort was sequenced for TCR beta chains only, and without alpha or paired-chain data the features that could be detected were limited. Compared with the roughly 710-donor mean, donors in an Asian-associated ancestry cluster had fewer N-insertions in productive TCRs, according to a later genetic analysis. The sequencing pipeline was judged likely to have produced a cluster of highly shared sequence variants as a technical artifact. A later analysis found that TCR association rates varied across HLA loci, with DRB1 alleles showing the most associated TCRs and HLA-C alleles the fewest. The authors suggested that the approach could potentially be generalized to other disease states and immunological phenotypes. A later analysis found that HLA-associated TCR beta chains were more clonally expanded and had lower generation probabilities than equally common non-associated chains. While some public TCRs were present in many individuals, most TCR sequences turned up only very rarely across donors. Correlated functional status among segregating V segments might be attributable to linkage disequilibrium, but an unknown experimental factor could not be ruled out. A later analysis found that most CMV-associated TCR beta chains appeared HLA-restricted, with HLA associations seemingly driven largely by CMV exposure. V-gene and J-gene trimming of TCR beta chains was associated with a missense DCLRE1C variant in a later genetic analysis, and the association was replicated in an independent cohort. Several of the top co-occurrence clusters appeared to be linked to parvovirus B19, influenza, CMV and Epstein-Barr virus, according to a later analysis. Because HLA typing was unavailable for some donors at each locus, only the typed subset was used in association tests. The 87-base-pair reads could not distinguish some IMGT-functional V segments, including TRBV6-2 and TRBV6-3, so those segments were excluded. The study listed 150 to 200 TCR beta chains as associated with cytomegalovirus. The classifier was reported to diagnose cytomegalovirus status with high specificity and sensitivity in both the original and validation cohorts. A later analysis associated 16,951 TCR beta sequences with specific HLA alleles at a false discovery rate of 0.05. A further reported finding was that TCR beta sequences accurately predicted the HLA-A and HLA-B alleles for most subjects in the first cohort.

The cohort was made up of roughly 670 healthy bone marrow donors. At the time of sampling, every cohort member was nominally healthy, though immune exposures that went unrecorded were likely present. The donor tested CMV seropositive and was one of the 289 seropositive cohort members. A peripheral blood sample was collected from each donor, and TCR beta sequencing was performed on peripheral blood mononuclear cells. Genomic DNA was extracted from the blood cell samples with the Qiagen DNeasy Blood Extraction Kit. The library was prepared using the immunoSEQ multiplex PCR assay. For the multiplex PCR, a mixture combining 60 forward primers for TCR Vbeta segments and 13 reverse primers for TCR Jbeta segments was used. The CDR3 region of rearranged TCR beta genes was amplified from genomic DNA with a multiplex PCR assay. On the Illumina HiSeq System, the amplified TCR beta libraries were sequenced as 87-base-pair reads. Per the source publication's procedure: A later analysis counted approximately 84 million unique TCR beta chains across the approximately 700 repertoires, and some 11 million of these chains were shared by at least two donors. A nearest-neighbor algorithm error-corrected the raw reads and collapsed the reads into unique sequences, merging closely related sequences to remove PCR and sequencing errors. Alignment of CDR3 sequences to IMGT reference sequences was used to assign V, D and J gene segments. For a sequence to be retained, a match of at least six nucleotides to both a V gene segment and a J gene segment was required. A rearrangement counted as productive if the CDR3 had no stop codons and remained in frame with V and J, and every other rearrangement counted as non-productive. CDR3 was defined by IMGT convention, running from the second conserved V-encoded cysteine to the conserved J-encoded phenylalanine. The earlier analysis of about 610 of the donors excluded sequences that lacked an unambiguous match to a single V gene segment. An earlier analysis of a few hundred of the donors classified V segments as functional when productive rearrangements were above 56.7% and as segregating when the standard deviation between donors was above 5%. A statistical classification framework was built to diagnose cytomegalovirus status from the catalog of TCR beta chain sequences. A later analysis assigned V and J genes by comparing TCR nucleotide sequences with IMGT/GENE-DB human TR gene sequences. The TCRdist pipeline was used in a later analysis to assign CDR3 sequences and most-parsimonious VDJ recombination scenarios. A later analysis defined each TCR beta chain by its CDR3 amino acid sequence plus V-gene family, and excluded reads lacking a unique V-gene family. To address suspected cross-contamination and a sequencing artifact, a later analysis removed 592 highly shared, low-generation-probability nucleotide sequences. For each public chain, a later analysis derived a clonal expansion index from normalized ranks of inferred template counts within each repertoire. Generation probabilities in a later analysis came from a VDJ recombination model fitted to out-of-frame rearrangements, and those results were checked against IGoR. Hypergeometric tests were used in a later analysis to score TCR-TCR, TCR-HLA and TCR-CMV co-occurrence, with a repertoire-size bias correction applied to the TCR pairs. False discovery rates were estimated in a later analysis by permuting HLA or CMV assignments 20 times. A later analysis grouped co-occurring TCRs with DBSCAN, adding TCRdist sequence similarity when clustering within HLA-allele-positive subsets. Repertoires with fewer than 30,000 or more than 120,000 public chains were left out of co-occurrence clustering, as were a handful of repertoires with anomalous nucleotide sharing. TCRdb's version of the immuneACCESS table is confined to in-frame rearrangements and falls short of the full clone set. An unresolved V gene accounts for under half of the shortfall where checked; the remainder is of unknown origin. The V and J calls and clone size were taken over from that table, and D and trimming were inferred from the DNA. Counted in this sample were around 100,000 clones; roughly four fifths of them appeared once. The ten largest account for 22% of the sample.

Input material: PBMCs. This sequence was found in a man aged 25 to 45 in good health and CMV-seropositive. The rearrangement combines TRBV2 with TRBJ2-1; TRBD2 matches 8 bases in the middle. The encoded CDR3 is CASSGTGGYNEQFF. The DNA sequence is as follows: TGTGCCAGCAGTGGGACGGGAGGGTACAATGAGCAGTTCTTC.